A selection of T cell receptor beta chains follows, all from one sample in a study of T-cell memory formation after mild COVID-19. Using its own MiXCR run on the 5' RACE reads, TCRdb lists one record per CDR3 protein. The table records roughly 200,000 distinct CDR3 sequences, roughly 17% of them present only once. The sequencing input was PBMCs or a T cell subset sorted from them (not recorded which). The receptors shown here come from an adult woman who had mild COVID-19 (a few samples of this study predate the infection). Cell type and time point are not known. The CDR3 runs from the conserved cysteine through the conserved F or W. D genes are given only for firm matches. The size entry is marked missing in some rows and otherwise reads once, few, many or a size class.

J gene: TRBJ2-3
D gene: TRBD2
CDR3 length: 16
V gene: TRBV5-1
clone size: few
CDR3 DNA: TGCGCCAGCAGCCGATTGGCGGGGGGGCCGTTAGATACGCAGTATTTT
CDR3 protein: CASSRLAGGPLDTQYF

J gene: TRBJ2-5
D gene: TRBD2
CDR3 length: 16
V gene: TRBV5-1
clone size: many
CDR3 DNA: TGCGCCAGCAGCTTGGGGACTAGCGGGAGCCGTGAGACCCAGTACTTC
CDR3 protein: CASSLGTSGSRETQYF

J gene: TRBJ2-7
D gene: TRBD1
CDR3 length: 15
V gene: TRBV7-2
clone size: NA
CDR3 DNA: TGTGCCAGCAGGTCTACCGGGACAGACGCCTACGAGCAGTACTTC
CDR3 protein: CASRSTGTDAYEQYF

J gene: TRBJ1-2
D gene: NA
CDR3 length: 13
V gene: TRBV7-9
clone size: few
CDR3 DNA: TGTGCCAGCAGCTCCCGGGCAAAGCAGGGCTACACCTTC
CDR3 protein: CASSSRAKQGYTF

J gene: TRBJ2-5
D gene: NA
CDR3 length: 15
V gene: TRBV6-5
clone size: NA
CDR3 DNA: TGTGCCAGCAGCCACTACGGGACGGTACAAGAGACCCAGTACTTC
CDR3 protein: CASSHYGTVQETQYF

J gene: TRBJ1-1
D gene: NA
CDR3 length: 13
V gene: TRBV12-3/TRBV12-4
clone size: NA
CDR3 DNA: TGTGCCAGCAGGCGAACGGACGGGGGAGAGGCTTTCTTT
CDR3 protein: CASRRTDGGEAFF

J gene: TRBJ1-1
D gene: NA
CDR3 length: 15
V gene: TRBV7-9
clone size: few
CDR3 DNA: TGTGCCAGCAGCTTGCGGGGGGGAGGTGGCTCTGAAGCTTTCTTT
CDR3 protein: CASSLRGGGGSEAFF

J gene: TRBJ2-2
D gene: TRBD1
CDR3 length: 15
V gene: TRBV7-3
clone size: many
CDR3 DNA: TGTGCCAGCAGCCCTAGAGGGGGCAACACCGGGGAGCTGTTTTTT
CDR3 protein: CASSPRGGNTGELFF

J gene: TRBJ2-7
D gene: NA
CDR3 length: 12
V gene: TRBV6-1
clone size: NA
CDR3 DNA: TGTGCCAGCTCCCATGGGAATCCCAAGCAGTACTTC
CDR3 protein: CASSHGNPKQYF

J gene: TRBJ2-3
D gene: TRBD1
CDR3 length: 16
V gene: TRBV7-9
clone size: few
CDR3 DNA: TGTGCCAGCAGCTTAAGGGACAGACCATCCACAGATACGCAGTATTTT
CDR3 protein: CASSLRDRPSTDTQYF

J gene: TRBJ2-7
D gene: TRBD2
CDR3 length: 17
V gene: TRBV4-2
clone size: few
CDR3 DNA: TGTGCCAGCAGCCAAAGCCTGGGACTAGCGGGAGGCTACGAGCAGTACTTC
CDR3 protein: CASSQSLGLAGGYEQYF

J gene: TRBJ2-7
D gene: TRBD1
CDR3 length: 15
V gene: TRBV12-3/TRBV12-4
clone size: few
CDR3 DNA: TGTGCCAGCAGTGTCCCGGGACAGGGGGCGGACGAGCAGTACTTC
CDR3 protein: CASSVPGQGADEQYF

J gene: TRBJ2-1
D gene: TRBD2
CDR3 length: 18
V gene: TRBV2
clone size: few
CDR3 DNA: TGTGCCAGCAGTAATCAAGGACTAGCGGTTAGCCGTAGTGGTGGGCAGTTCTTC
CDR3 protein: CASSNQGLAVSRSGGQFF

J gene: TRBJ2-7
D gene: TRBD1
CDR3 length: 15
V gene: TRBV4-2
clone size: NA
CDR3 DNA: TGTGCCAGCAGCCACGCGGGACAGGGGTCGGGGGAGCAGTACTTC
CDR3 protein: CASSHAGQGSGEQYF

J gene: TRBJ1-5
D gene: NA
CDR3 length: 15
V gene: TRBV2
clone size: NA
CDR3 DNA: TGTGCCAGCAGTGAACGGAATGGTATGGTTCAGCCCCAGCATTTT
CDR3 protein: CASSERNGMVQPQHF